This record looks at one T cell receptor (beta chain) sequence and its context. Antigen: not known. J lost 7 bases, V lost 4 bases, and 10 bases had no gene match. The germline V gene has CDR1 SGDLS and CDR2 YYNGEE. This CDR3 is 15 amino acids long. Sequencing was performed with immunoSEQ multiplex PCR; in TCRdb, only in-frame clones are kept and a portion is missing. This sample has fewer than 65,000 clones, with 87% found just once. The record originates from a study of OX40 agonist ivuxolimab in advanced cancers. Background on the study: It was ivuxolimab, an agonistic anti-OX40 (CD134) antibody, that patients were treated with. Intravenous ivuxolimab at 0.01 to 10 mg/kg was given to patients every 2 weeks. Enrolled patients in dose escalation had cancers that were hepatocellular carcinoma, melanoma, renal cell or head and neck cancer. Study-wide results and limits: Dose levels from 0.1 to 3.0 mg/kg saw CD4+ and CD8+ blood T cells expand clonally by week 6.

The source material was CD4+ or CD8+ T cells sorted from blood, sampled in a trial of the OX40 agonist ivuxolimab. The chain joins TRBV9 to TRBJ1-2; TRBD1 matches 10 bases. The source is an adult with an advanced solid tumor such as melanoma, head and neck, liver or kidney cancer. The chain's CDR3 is CASSNERQGAGGYTF. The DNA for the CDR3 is TGTGCCAGCAGCAACGAACGACAGGGGGCCGGTGGCTACACCTTC.